These 12 T cell receptor beta chains share one sample of origin, sequenced in a study of shared clonotypes between healthy human individuals. Repertoires were generated with immunoSEQ multiplex PCR, while TCRdb's copy carries only in-frame clones and drops some. This table holds millions of clones, about 95% found once. CD45RO-negative cells were positively selected for CCR7, leaving out terminally differentiated effector memory CD45RA+ cells. Source material: naive CD8+ T cells sorted from blood. Receptors were obtained from a young man in good health.

The chain couples TRBV9 to TRBJ2-7; D may correspond to TRBD1 or TRBD2 (6 bases each). Germline V lookup: CDR1 SGDLS, CDR2 YYNGEE. Trimming left V 4 bases short and J 1 base short, with 15 bases between. The CDR3 spans 15 residues. CDR3 sequence (DNA): TGTGCCAGCAGCTCCGGGGGCGGCGGATCCTACGAGCAGTACTTC. Protein: CASSSGGGGSYEQYF.

The chain joins TRBV4-1 to TRBJ2-1; 7 bases match TRBD1. The CDR3 covers 17 residues. Germline assignment: CDR1 MGHRA and CDR2 YSYEKL. V lost 3 bases, J lost 1 base, and 9 bases stayed unmatched. The CDR3 spells CASSQDRTGLSYNEQFF. CDR3 nucleotide sequence: TGCGCCAGCAGCCAGGACCGGACAGGTCTATCCTACAATGAGCAGTTCTTC.

The chain recombines TRBV18 with TRBJ2-7; the D is unclear. V was pared by 3 bases and J by 3 bases, with 15 bases between. Germline-derived CDR1 and CDR2 are KGHSH and LQKENI. This CDR3 has 15 amino acids. CDR3 coding DNA: TGTGCCAGCTCACCCATTGGTGTGAAAGGCTACGAGCAGTACTTC. It specifies CASSPIGVKGYEQYF.

The chain joins TRBV12-5 to TRBJ2-3, with 11 bases lining up with TRBD1. CDR1 is LGHNT, CDR2 FRNRAP, per germline. J lost 3 bases, V lost 3 bases, and 8 bases had no gene match. The CDR3 has 17 amino acids. The CDR3 spells CASGFPPRDRGTDTQYF. Written as DNA, the CDR3 is TGTGCTAGTGGTTTTCCCCCCCGGGACAGGGGGACAGATACGCAGTATTTT. The complete variable domain, with remaining parts taken from reference TRBV12-5 and TRBJ2-3, reads DARVTQTPRHKVTEMGQEVTMRCQPILGHNTVFWYRQTMMQGLELLAYFRNRAPLDDSGMPKDRFSAEMPDATLATLKIQPSEPRDSAVYFCASGFPPRDRGTDTQYFGPGTRLTVL.

The chain has TRBV28 and TRBJ2-1; D uncertain. The germline gives CDR1 MDHEN, CDR2 SYDVKM. V was trimmed by 3 bases and J by 4 bases, leaving 13 bases between them. The CDR3 length is 15 residues. The CDR3 nucleotides are TGTGCCAGCAGTTTCCCCGTGGTAGAGTACAATGAGCAGTTCTTC. It specifies CASSFPVVEYNEQFF.

This rearrangement joins TRBV27 to TRBJ2-3; TRBD2 matches at 9 bases. The germline CDR1 and CDR2 sequences are MNHEY and SMNVEV (reference sequence). CDR3 length equals 17 residues. The V gene end was trimmed by 2 bases and the J gene end by 2 bases; junction bases not matched to a gene: 8. The CDR3 reads CASSLGGAGGNTDTQYF. CDR3 bases: TGTGCCAGCAGTTTAGGGGGAGCGGGAGGTAACACAGATACGCAGTATTTT.

This clone appeared once. A far bigger clonotype differs at one base, so this is likely a read error. The J gene is TRBJ2-7, the V gene TRBV4-1, with 10 bases fitting TRBD1. Germline-derived CDR1 and CDR2 are MGHRA and YSYEKL. This CDR3 has 15 residues. With V trimmed by 4 bases and J by 3 bases, 6 bases remained unmatched. DNA for the CDR3: TGCGCCAGCAGCCTCGGGACAGGGGAAGGCTACGAGCAGTACTTC. Residues: CASSLGTGEGYEQYF.

V gene TRBV27 combines with J gene TRBJ2-5; perhaps TRBD2 as D (7 bases). This CDR3 has 16 residues. Germline-derived CDR1 and CDR2 are MNHEY and SMNVEV (reference sequence). The V end was cut by 3 bases, the J end by 5 bases, with 19 bases between. The CDR3 sequence is CASSLYGGAVIETQYF. DNA for the CDR3: TGTGCCAGCAGTTTGTATGGGGGGGCTGTTATCGAGACCCAGTACTTC.

The chain combines TRBV28 with TRBJ1-1; no clear D gene. V dropped 3 bases and J dropped 11 bases, with 10 bases sitting between them. Per the germline V gene, CDR1 is MDHEN and CDR2 is SYDVKM. This CDR3 spans 11 amino acids. CDR3 amino acids: CASSFGRPAFF. Here the CDR3 DNA reads TGTGCCAGCAGTTTTGGGAGGCCCGCTTTCTTT.

This clone was observed a single time. The chain is built from TRBV6-5 and TRBJ2-7; the D is unclear. In germline, CDR1 is MNHEY, CDR2 SVGAGI. The CDR3 has 13 amino acids. Trimming removed 6 bases at V and 3 bases at J, with 12 bases between. The CDR3 loop is CASRTDVDYEQYF. CDR3 coding DNA: TGTGCCAGCAGGACGGACGTAGACTACGAGCAGTACTTC.

The V gene is TRBV11-2, the J gene TRBJ2-5; 7 bases fit TRBD1. The trim removed 4 bases at V and 2 bases at J, leaving 16 bases unmatched. The CDR3 totals 18 residues. The germline V gene has CDR1 SGHAT and CDR2 FQNNGV. CDR3 sequence: CASSSPGTETHGQETQYF. CDR3 nucleotide sequence: TGTGCCAGCAGCTCCCCAGGGACAGAAACTCACGGGCAAGAGACCCAGTACTTC.

The rearrangement links TRBV4-2 to TRBJ2-5, with 10 bases lining up with TRBD2. The CDR3 is 16 residues long. V gave up 1 base and J gave up 0 bases; unmatched junction bases: 2. Germline V gene lookup returns CDR1 LGHNA and CDR2 YNFKEQ. CDR3: CASSQVLAGHQETQYF. The DNA of the CDR3 is TGTGCCAGCAGCCAAGTACTAGCGGGGCACCAAGAGACCCAGTACTTC.